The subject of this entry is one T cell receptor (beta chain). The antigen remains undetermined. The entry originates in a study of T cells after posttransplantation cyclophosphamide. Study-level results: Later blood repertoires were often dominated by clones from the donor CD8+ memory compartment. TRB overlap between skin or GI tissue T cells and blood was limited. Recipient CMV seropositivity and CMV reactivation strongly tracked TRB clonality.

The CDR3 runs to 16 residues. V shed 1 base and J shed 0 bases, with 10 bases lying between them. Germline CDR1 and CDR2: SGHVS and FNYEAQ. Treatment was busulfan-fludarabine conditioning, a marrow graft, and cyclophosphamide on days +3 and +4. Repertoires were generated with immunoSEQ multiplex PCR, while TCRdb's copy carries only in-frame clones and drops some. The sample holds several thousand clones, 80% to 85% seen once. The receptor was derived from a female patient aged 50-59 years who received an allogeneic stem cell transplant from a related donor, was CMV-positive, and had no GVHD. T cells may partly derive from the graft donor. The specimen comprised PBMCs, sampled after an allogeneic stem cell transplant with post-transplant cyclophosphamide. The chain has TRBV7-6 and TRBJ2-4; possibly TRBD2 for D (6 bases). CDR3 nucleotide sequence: TGTGCCAGCAGCTTAGAGCCGGGACTAGCCAAAAACATTCAGTACTTC. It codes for CASSLEPGLAKNIQYF.